The T cell receptor beta chain under discussion was sequenced for a study of CD8 T cells in ankylosing spondylitis. This CDR3 is built from 14 residues. V was shortened by 4 bases and J by 0 bases, with 8 bases between the two germline ends. TCRdb redid the calling of the 5' RACE reads with MiXCR, one entry per CDR3 protein. The profile shows approximately 25,000 distinct CDR3 sequences, 6.5% to 9% of them singletons. V and J are TRBV12-3 or TRBV12-4 and TRBJ2-3; possibly TRBD1 for D (5 bases). The sample comprised blood. This clonotype originated in a male donor with ankylosing spondylitis or in good health (not recorded which). The chain's CDR3 is CASSYQGSTDTQYF. CDR3 DNA: TGTGCCAGCAGTTATCAGGGTAGCACAGATACGCAGTATTTT.